Below, 6 T cell receptor beta chains from the same sample are listed, as sequenced in a study of cytomegalovirus exposure and HLA in healthy donors. Both 60 Vbeta primers and 13 Jbeta primers went into the PCR. Repertoires were generated with immunoSEQ multiplex PCR, while TCRdb's copy carries only in-frame clones and drops some. The repertoire consists of 170,000 or so clones, with less than 80% occurring once and the leading ten covering around 0.69%. The specimen sequenced was PBMCs. The receptors come from a woman aged 40 to 55 in good health and CMV-seronegative.

The V call is TRBV14, the J call TRBJ2-5, with a tentative D call TRBD2 (6 bases). Germline lookup yields CDR1 SGHDN and CDR2 FVKESK. V dropped 4 bases and J dropped 2 bases, with 17 bases sitting between them. This CDR3 spans 16 amino acids. CDR3 region: CASSPSVLAVQETQYF. The CDR3 nucleotides are TGTGCCAGCAGCCCAAGTGTTTTAGCGGTGCAAGAGACCCAGTACTTC.

The gene calls are TRBV4-2 and TRBJ2-5; 8 bases are a match to TRBD2. Trimming at V came to 0 bases and at J to 7 bases, leaving 7 bases not matched to a gene. CDR1 and CDR2 from the germline V gene are LGHNA and YNFKEQ. The CDR3 loop spans 15 amino acids. CDR3: CASSQDRGGIATQYF. The CDR3 DNA reads TGTGCCAGCAGCCAAGATCGGGGGGGGATCGCGACCCAGTACTTC.

This clone was detected only once. This chain uses TRBV5-1 with TRBJ2-7; 7 bases match TRBD1. The V segment lost 5 bases and the J segment 2 bases; nucleotides outside the gene matches: 7. The CDR3 loop spans 14 amino acids. Germline CDR1 is SGHRS and CDR2 is YFSETQ. The CDR3 region has the DNA TGCGCCAGCAGGGAATGGACAGGCCCCTACGAGCAGTACTTC. Its translation is CASREWTGPYEQYF.

The rearrangement joins TRBV18 to TRBJ2-5, with D perhaps matching TRBD2 (5 bases). Germline loops: CDR1 KGHSH, CDR2 LQKENI. The CDR3 runs 16 residues. V was trimmed by 0 bases and J by 5 bases, leaving 16 bases between them. The DNA for the CDR3 is TGTGCCAGCTCACCACCGAGAGGGAGTCAGGAGGAGACCCAGTACTTC. Encoded protein: CASSPPRGSQEETQYF.

This clone has more than one count but fewer than ten. The CDR3 DNA is TGTGCCAGCAGGCGACAGGTTAACACTGAAGCTTTCTTT. It is translated as CASRRQVNTEAFF. This rearrangement joins TRBV14 to TRBJ1-1, with D possibly TRBD1 on 6 matching bases. Germline V lookup: CDR1 SGHDN, CDR2 FVKESK. This CDR3 has 13 amino acids. Trimming cost V 6 bases and J 2 bases, with 10 bases left between them.

The rearrangement joins TRBV10-1 to TRBJ1-1, with 7 bases that match TRBD1. This CDR3 comprises 13 residues. Germline lookup yields CDR1 WNHNN and CDR2 SYGVQD (reference sequence). Trimming removed 5 bases from V and 5 bases from J; junction bases left unmatched: 5. The CDR3 DNA is TGCGCCAGCAGTTATAACAGGGGTACTGAAGCTTTCTTT. It specifies CASSYNRGTEAFF.